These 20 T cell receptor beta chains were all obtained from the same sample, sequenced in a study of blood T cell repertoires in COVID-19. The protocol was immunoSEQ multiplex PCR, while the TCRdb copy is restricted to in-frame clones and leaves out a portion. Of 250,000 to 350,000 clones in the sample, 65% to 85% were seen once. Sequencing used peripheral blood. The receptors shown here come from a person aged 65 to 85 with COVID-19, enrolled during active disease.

The CDR3 region has the DNA TGTGCCAGCAGTGTGGGGAGGAGGGCGACTGAAGCTTTCTTT. Residues: CASSVGRRATEAFF. This sequence joins TRBV25-1 and TRBJ1-1; D gene uncertain. The CDR3 contains 14 residues. V was clipped by 4 bases and J by 5 bases, with 14 bases between them. Germline V CDR1 and CDR2: MGHDK, SYGVNS.

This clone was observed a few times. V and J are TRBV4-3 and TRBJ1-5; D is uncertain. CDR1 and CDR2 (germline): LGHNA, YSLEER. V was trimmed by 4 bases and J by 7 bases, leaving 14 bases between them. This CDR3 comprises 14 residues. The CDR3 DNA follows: TGCGCCAGCAGCCTACGGAGGGTGGGGCAGCCCCAGCATTTT. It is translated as CASSLRRVGQPQHF.

The CDR3 reads CASSMKGNSKATEAFF. The CDR3, as DNA: TGTGCCAGTAGTATGAAGGGGAACTCAAAGGCAACTGAAGCTTTCTTT. The rearrangement links TRBV19 to TRBJ1-1; perhaps TRBD1 as D (5 bases). This CDR3 has 16 residues. Germline CDR1 and CDR2: LNHDA and SQIVND (reference sequence). The V gene lost 3 bases and the J gene lost 5 bases, with 19 bases spanning the gap.

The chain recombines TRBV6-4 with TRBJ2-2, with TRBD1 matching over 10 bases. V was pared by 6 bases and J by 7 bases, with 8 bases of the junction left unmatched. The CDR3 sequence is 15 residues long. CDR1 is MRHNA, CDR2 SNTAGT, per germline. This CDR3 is CASSAVGTGVGELFF. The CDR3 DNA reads TGTGCCAGCAGCGCCGTCGGGACAGGGGTCGGGGAGCTGTTTTTT.

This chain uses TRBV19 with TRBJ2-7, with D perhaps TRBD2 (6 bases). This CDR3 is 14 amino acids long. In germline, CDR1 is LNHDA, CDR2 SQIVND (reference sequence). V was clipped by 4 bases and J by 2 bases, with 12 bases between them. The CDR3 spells CASSTSAGPYEQYF. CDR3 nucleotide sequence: TGTGCCAGTAGTACGTCAGCGGGTCCCTACGAGCAGTACTTC. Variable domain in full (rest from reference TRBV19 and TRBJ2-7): DGGITQSPKYLFRKEGQNVTLSCEQNLNHDAMYWYRQDPGQGLRLIYYSQIVNDFQKGDIAEGYSVSREKKESFPLTVTSAQKNPTAFYLCASSTSAGPYEQYFGPGTRLTVT.

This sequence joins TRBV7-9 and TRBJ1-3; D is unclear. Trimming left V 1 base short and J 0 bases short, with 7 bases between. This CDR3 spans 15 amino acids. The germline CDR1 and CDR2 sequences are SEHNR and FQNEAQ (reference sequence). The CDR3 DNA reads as TGTGCCAGCAGCTTAGTCCCGGTCTCTGGAAACACCATATATTTT. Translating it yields CASSLVPVSGNTIYF. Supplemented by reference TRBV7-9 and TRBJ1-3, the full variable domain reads DTGVSQNPRHKITKRGQNVTFRCDPISEHNRLYWYRQTLGQGPEFLTYFQNEAQLEKSRLLSDRFSAERPKGSFSTLEIQRTEQGDSAMYLCASSLVPVSGNTIYFGEGSWLTVV.

The CDR3 DNA follows: TGTGCCACCAGCAGTCCCCGGGGAGCGGGGGGGAACACCGGGGAGCTGTTTTTT. It yields the protein CATSSPRGAGGNTGELFF. The chain joins TRBV15 to TRBJ2-2, with TRBD2 identical over 9 bases. The V gene end was trimmed by 3 bases and the J gene end by 1 base; junction bases not matched to a gene: 9. The CDR3 has 18 amino acids. Per germline, CDR1 LNHNV and CDR2 YYDKDF (reference sequence).

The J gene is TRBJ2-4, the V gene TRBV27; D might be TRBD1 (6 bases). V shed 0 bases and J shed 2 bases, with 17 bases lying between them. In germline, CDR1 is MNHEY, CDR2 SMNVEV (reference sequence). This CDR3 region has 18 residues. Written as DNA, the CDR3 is TGTGCCAGCAGTTTATCCGGGGTTGAGCAGGGGACCAAAAACATTCAGTACTTC. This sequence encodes CASSLSGVEQGTKNIQYF.

In nucleotides, the CDR3 is TGTGCCAGCAGCTTAGGGGGGACAGGGGGTTTCGGGAATTCACCCCTCCACTTT. The encoded protein is CASSLGGTGGFGNSPLHF. The V gene is TRBV7-8, the J gene TRBJ1-6; 11 positions agree with TRBD1. Germline V CDR1 and CDR2: SGHVS, FQNEAQ. The V gene end was trimmed by 1 base and the J gene end by 7 bases; junction bases not matched to a gene: 9. The CDR3 is 18 amino acids.

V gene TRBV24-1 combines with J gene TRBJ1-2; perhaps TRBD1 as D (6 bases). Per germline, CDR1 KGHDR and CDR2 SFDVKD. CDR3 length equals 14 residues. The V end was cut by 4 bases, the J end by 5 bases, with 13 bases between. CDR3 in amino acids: CATSDRTVLYGYTF. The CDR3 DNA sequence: TGTGCCACCAGTGACCGGACAGTTCTATATGGCTACACCTTC.

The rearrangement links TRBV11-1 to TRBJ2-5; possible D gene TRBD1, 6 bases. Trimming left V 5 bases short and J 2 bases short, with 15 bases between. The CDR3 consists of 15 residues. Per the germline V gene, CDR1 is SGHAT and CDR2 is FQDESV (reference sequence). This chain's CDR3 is CASSVLTGKQETQYF. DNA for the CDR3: TGTGCCAGCAGCGTCCTAACAGGGAAGCAAGAGACCCAGTACTTC. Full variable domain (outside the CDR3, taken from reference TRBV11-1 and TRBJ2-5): EAEVAQSPRYKITEKSQAVAFWCDPISGHATLYWYRQILGQGPELLVQFQDESVVDDSQLPKDRFSAERLKGVDSTLKIQPAELGDSAMYLCASSVLTGKQETQYFGPGTRLLVL.

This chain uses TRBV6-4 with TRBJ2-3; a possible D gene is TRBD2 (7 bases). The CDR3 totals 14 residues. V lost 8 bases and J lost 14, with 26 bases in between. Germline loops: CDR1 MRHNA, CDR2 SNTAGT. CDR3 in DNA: TGTGCCAGCTCCGACGAGCGGGACACCCCACGGGTGTATTTT. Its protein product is CASSDERDTPRVYF.

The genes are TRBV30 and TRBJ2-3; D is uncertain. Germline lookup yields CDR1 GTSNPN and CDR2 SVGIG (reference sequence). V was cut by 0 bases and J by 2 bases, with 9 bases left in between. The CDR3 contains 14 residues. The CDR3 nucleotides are TGTGCCTGGAGTGTTTCTTTGTTCACAGATACGCAGTATTTT. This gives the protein CAWSVSLFTDTQYF.

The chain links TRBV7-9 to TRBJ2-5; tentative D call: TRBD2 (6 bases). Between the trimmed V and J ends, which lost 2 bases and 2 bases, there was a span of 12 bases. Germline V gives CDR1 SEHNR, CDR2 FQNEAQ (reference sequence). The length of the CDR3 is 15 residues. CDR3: CASSLRAGLQETQYF. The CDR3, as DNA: TGTGCCAGCAGCTTACGTGCGGGGTTACAAGAGACCCAGTACTTC.

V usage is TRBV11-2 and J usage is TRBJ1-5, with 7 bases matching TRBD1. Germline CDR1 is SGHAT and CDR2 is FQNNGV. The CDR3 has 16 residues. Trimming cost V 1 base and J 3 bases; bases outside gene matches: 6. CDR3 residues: CASSLGDRASNQPQHF. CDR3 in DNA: TGTGCCAGCAGCTTAGGAGACAGGGCGTCCAATCAGCCCCAGCATTTT. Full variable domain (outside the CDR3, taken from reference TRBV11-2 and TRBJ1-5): EAGVAQSPRYKIIEKRQSVAFWCNPISGHATLYWYQQILGQGPKLLIQFQNNGVVDDSQLPKDRFSAERLKGVDSTLKIQPAKLEDSAVYLCASSLGDRASNQPQHFGDGTRLSIL.

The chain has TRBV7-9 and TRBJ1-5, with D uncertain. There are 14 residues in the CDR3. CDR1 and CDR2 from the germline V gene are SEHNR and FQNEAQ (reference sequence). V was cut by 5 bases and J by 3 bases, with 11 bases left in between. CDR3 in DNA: TGTGCCAGCAGCCCTATTGGGCCCAATCAGCCCCAGCATTTT. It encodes CASSPIGPNQPQHF. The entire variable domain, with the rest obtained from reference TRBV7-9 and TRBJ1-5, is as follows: DTGVSQNPRHKITKRGQNVTFRCDPISEHNRLYWYRQTLGQGPEFLTYFQNEAQLEKSRLLSDRFSAERPKGSFSTLEIQRTEQGDSAMYLCASSPIGPNQPQHFGDGTRLSIL.

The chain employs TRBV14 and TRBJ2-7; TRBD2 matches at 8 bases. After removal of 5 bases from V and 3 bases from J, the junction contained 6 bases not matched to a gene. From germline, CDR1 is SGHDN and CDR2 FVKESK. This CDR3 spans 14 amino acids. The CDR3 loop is CASSEAGANYEQYF. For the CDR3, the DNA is TGTGCCAGCAGCGAAGCGGGAGCGAACTACGAGCAGTACTTC. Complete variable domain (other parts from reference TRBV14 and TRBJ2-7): EAGVTQFPSHSVIEKGQTVTLRCDPISGHDNLYWYRRVMGKEIKFLLHFVKESKQDESGMPNNRFLAERTGGTYSTLKVQPAELEDSGVYFCASSEAGANYEQYFGPGTRLTVT.

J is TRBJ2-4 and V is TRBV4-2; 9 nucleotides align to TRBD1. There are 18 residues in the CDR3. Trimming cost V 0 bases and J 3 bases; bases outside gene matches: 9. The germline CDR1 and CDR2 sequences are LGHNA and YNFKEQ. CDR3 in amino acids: CASSQDLLQGAGKNIQYF. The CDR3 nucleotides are TGTGCCAGCAGCCAAGATCTTTTACAGGGGGCGGGCAAAAACATTCAGTACTTC.

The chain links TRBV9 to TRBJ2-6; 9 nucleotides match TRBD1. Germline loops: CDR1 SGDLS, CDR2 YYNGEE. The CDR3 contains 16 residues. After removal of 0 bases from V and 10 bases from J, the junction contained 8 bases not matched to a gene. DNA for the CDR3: TGTGCCAGCAGCGTAGTGGTAGGAGGGACAGGGAACGTCCTGACTTTC. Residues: CASSVVVGGTGNVLTF.

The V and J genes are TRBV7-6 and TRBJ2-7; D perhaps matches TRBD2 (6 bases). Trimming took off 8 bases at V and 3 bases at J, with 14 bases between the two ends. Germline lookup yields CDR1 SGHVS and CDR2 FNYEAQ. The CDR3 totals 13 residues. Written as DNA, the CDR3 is TGTGCCAGCGGCGGGACTGAAAGCTACGAGCAGTACTTC. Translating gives CASGGTESYEQYF.